The 2 T cell receptor beta chains below were found in one sample sequenced in a study of regulatory T cells in long-lasting Graves disease. Documented time point: persistent/refractory GD, antithyroid drugs over 5 years with positive TRAb. RNA extracted from PBMCs served as the sequencing template. Assembly of TCR beta libraries relied on iRepertoire HTBI primers together with Arm-PCR of CDR3 regions. TCRdb re-derived calls from the multiplex PCR reads in MiXCR, one entry per CDR3 protein. The sample records hundreds of thousands of distinct CDR3 sequences, roughly 20% being singletons. The input for sequencing was peripheral blood mononuclear cells (PBMCs), taken when the disease was refractory, from a patient treated with antithyroid drugs. The receptor source for this set is a female donor with Graves disease.

The CDR3: CASSSLLERRSQSSYNEQFF. The DNA of the CDR3 is TGTGCCAGCAGTTCGTTACTAGAGCGGAGATCCCAAAGCTCCTACAATGAGCAGTTCTTC. The genes are TRBV6-2 or TRBV6-3 and TRBJ2-1; tentative D call: TRBD2 (5 bases). CDR3 length: 20 residues. CDR1 is MNHEY, CDR2 SVGEGT, per germline. Trimming pared 4 bases from V and 0 bases from J, leaving 25 bases between.

The V call is TRBV6-2 or TRBV6-3, the J call TRBJ2-5, with TRBD1 identical over 9 bases. V was clipped by 6 bases and J by 2 bases; unmatched bases: 4. Per the germline V gene, CDR1 is MNHEY and CDR2 is SVGEGT. This CDR3 is built from 14 residues. This chain's CDR3 is CASRGTGLQETQYF. The CDR3 nucleotides are TGTGCCAGCAGGGGGACAGGGCTTCAAGAGACCCAGTACTTC.